Shown below are 14 T cell receptor beta chains from a single sample sequenced in a study of Ad26.COV2.S vaccination and SARS-CoV-2 variants. Sequencing used immunoSEQ multiplex PCR; TCRdb keeps in-frame clones, though not all of them. The sample gives 240,000 or so clones, around 89% of which show up once; around a tenth is in the top ten. This sample's treatment: around 19 received Ad26.COV2.S at low or high dose, single or two shots; several received placebo; per-sample allocation not given. Sampling was performed 63 days after the first vaccine or placebo injection. The material was peripheral blood, obtained in a trial of Ad26.COV2.S vaccine versus placebo. The receptors were gathered from a person aged 18-60 years who received the Ad26.COV2.S COVID-19 vaccine or a placebo.

CDR3 protein: CARSPEERGVTDTQYF. The CDR3 DNA follows: TGTGCCAGAAGCCCGGAGGAGCGGGGGGTCACAGATACGCAGTATTTT. The genes are TRBV7-5 and TRBJ2-3; the table gives TRBD2 as D, unverified against the DNA. TRBV7-5 is recorded as a pseudogene. The CDR3 extends over 16 amino acids.

CDR3 DNA: TGTGCCAGCAAGGGACAGGGGGGAACTGAAGCTTTCTTT. Amino acid sequence: CASKGQGGTEAFF. This rearrangement joins TRBV12-3 or TRBV12-4 to TRBJ1-1, with 11 bases aligning to TRBD1. The V and J ends lost 7 bases and 5 bases, in that order; junction bases with no gene match: 3. This CDR3 is built from 13 residues.

A single count supports this clone. The same CDR3 can be traced to other DNA sequences in this sample. The chain carries TRBV28 and TRBJ2-6; D is uncertain. Germline V gene sequence: CDR1 MDHEN, CDR2 SYDVKM. The CDR3 covers 13 residues. Trimming took off 1 base at V and 4 bases at J, with 2 bases between the two ends. In DNA form, the CDR3 reads TGTGCCAGCAGTTTATACGGGGCCAACGTCCTGACTTTC. Amino acid sequence: CASSLYGANVLTF.

The chain carries TRBV4-1 and TRBJ2-7; TRBD2 agrees at 8 bases. J gave up 7 bases and V 0 bases, and 23 bases lay outside the gene matches. The CDR3 has 20 amino acids. Germline-derived CDR1 and CDR2 are MGHRA and YSYEKL. In DNA, the CDR3 is TGCGCCAGCAGCCAAGATGGCCGCGGGGGGCCGGGAGGGCCAAGGGAGGAGCAGTACTTC. Translating gives CASSQDGRGGPGGPREEQYF.

This clone appeared once. V usage is TRBV19 and J usage is TRBJ2-4, with 8 nucleotides matching TRBD1. The CDR3 runs 17 residues. V lost 1 base, J lost 0 bases, and 5 bases stayed unmatched. In germline, CDR1 is LNHDA, CDR2 SQIVND (reference sequence). CDR3 sequence: CASSIGGQGLAKNIQYF. The DNA for the CDR3 is TGTGCCAGTAGTATAGGAGGACAGGGACTAGCCAAAAACATTCAGTACTTC.

The rearrangement joins TRBV13 to TRBJ2-2, with 8 nucleotides matching TRBD2. Germline V CDR1 and CDR2: PRHDT, FYEKMQ (reference sequence). Trimming cost V 4 bases and J 0 bases; bases outside gene matches: 10. The CDR3 extends over 18 amino acids. The CDR3 loop reads CASSSTGLAQSNTGELFF. The CDR3 coding sequence is TGTGCCAGCAGCTCCACTGGACTAGCCCAATCGAACACCGGGGAGCTGTTTTTT.

V usage is TRBV7-9 and J usage is TRBJ1-1; 7 bases agree with TRBD1. The V and J ends lost 5 bases and 11 bases, in that order; junction bases with no gene match: 14. In germline, CDR1 is SEHNR, CDR2 FQNEAQ (reference sequence). The CDR3 spans 14 residues. For the CDR3, the DNA is TGTGCCAGCAGCCCCGGGAATTCAGGGGGTTTGGCTTTCTTT. This sequence encodes CASSPGNSGGLAFF. The entire variable domain, with the rest obtained from reference TRBV7-9 and TRBJ1-1, is as follows: DTGVSQNPRHKITKRGQNVTFRCDPISEHNRLYWYRQTLGQGPEFLTYFQNEAQLEKSRLLSDRFSAERPKGSFSTLEIQRTEQGDSAMYLCASSPGNSGGLAFFGQGTRLTVV.

The rearrangement links TRBV28 to TRBJ2-7; D is ambiguous. The germline V and J ends were trimmed by 5 bases and 0 bases, with 14 bases remaining between them. The CDR3 runs to 15 residues. Per the germline V gene, CDR1 is MDHEN and CDR2 is SYDVKM. For the CDR3, the DNA is TGTGCCAGCAGTCCCGCCGACCGGAGCTCCTACGAGCAGTACTTC. This translates into CASSPADRSSYEQYF.

This clone was observed a few times. V is TRBV24-1 and J is TRBJ1-2; 10 bases map to TRBD1. Germline CDR1 reads KGHDR; CDR2 reads SFDVKD. The CDR3 extends over 16 amino acids. The ends lost 4 bases at V and 4 bases at J; junction bases unmatched: 8. CDR3 nucleotide sequence: TGTGCCACCAGTGAGTCCGGGACAGGGGAGAGCTATGGCTACACCTTC. Protein sequence: CATSESGTGESYGYTF.

The rearrangement joins TRBV24-1 to TRBJ2-5; TRBD1 is a possible D gene (5 bases). This CDR3 is 16 amino acids long. The germline V gene encodes CDR1 KGHDR and CDR2 SFDVKD. The ends were cut back, 4 bases at V and 2 bases at J, with 16 bases in the middle. The CDR3 here is CATSDPGMGLQETQYF. The CDR3 coding sequence is TGTGCCACCAGTGACCCTGGAATGGGGCTACAAGAGACCCAGTACTTC.

The chain has TRBV15 and TRBJ2-1; no clear D gene. The V and J ends lost 0 bases and 9 bases respectively, with 18 bases between them. Germline CDR1 is LNHNV and CDR2 is YYDKDF (reference sequence). The CDR3 runs to 16 residues. DNA for the CDR3: TGTGCCACCAGCAGAGAATCAGGATACGGTCCGGCTGAGCAGTTCTTC. Translation gives CATSRESGYGPAEQFF.

J is TRBJ2-7 and V is TRBV7-9; 7 bases match TRBD1. The CDR3 consists of 13 residues. Trimming took 4 bases from V and 3 from J; bases not matched to a gene: 3. Germline V gene sequence: CDR1 SEHNR, CDR2 FQNEAQ (reference sequence). The CDR3 spells CASSSGQFYEQYF. The CDR3, as DNA: TGTGCCAGCAGCTCGGGACAGTTCTACGAGCAGTACTTC.

V usage is TRBV3-1 (or the pseudogene TRBV3-2) and J usage is TRBJ1-6; unclear D gene. Germline lookup yields CDR1 LGHDT and CDR2 YNNKEL (reference sequence). The ends were cut back, 0 bases at V and 9 bases at J, with 12 bases in the middle. The CDR3 extends over 15 amino acids. The CDR3, as DNA: TGTGCCAGCAGCCAAGATCGACCAGGTCCTTCACCCCTCCACTTT. This sequence encodes CASSQDRPGPSPLHF.

In this sample, this clone turned up a few times. In nucleotides, the CDR3 is TGTGCCAGCAGCTCTGACAGGGTGAACACTGAAGCTTTCTTT. Its translation is CASSSDRVNTEAFF. V gene TRBV5-4 combines with J gene TRBJ1-1, with 7 bases that match TRBD1. The CDR3 consists of 14 residues. Per germline, CDR1 SGHNT and CDR2 YYREEE (reference sequence). Trimming took 3 bases from V and 0 from J; bases not matched to a gene: 2. The whole variable domain, filled in from reference TRBV5-4 and TRBJ1-1, reads ETGVTQSPTHLIKTRGQQVTLRCSSQSGHNTVSWYQQALGQGPQFIFQYYREEENGRGNFPPRFSGLQFPNYSSELNVNALELDDSALYLCASSSDRVNTEAFFGQGTRLTVV.